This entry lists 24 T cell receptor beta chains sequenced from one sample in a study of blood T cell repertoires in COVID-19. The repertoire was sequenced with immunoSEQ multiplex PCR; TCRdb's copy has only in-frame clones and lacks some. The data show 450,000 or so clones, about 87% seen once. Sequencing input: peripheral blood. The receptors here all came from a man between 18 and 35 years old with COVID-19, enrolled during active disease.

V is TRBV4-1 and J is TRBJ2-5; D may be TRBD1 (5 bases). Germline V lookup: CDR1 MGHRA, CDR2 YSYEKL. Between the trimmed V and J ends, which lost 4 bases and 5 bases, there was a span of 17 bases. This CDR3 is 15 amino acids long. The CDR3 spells CASSRNLGESETQYF. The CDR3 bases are TGCGCCAGCAGCCGAAACCTAGGGGAATCCGAGACCCAGTACTTC.

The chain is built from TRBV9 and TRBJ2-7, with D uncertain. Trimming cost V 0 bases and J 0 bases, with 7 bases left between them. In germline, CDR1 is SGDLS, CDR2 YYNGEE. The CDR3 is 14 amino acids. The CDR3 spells CASSVGAGSYEQYF. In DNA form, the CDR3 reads TGTGCCAGCAGCGTAGGGGCAGGCTCCTACGAGCAGTACTTC.

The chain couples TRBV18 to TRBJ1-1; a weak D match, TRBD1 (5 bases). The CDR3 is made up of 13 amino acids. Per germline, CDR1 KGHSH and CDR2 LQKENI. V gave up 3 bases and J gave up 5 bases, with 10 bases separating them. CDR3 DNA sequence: TGTGCCAGCTCACCTTCAGGGATGACTGAAGCTTTCTTT. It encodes CASSPSGMTEAFF. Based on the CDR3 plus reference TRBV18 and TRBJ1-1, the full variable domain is NAGVMQNPRHLVRRRGQEARLRCSPMKGHSHVYWYRQLPEEGLKFMVYLQKENIIDESGMPKERFSAEFPKEGPSILRIQQVVRGDSAAYFCASSPSGMTEAFFGQGTRLTVV.

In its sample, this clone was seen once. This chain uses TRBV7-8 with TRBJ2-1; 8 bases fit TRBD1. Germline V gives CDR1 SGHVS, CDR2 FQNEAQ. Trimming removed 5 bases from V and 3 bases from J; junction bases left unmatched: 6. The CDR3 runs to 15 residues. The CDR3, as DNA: TGTGCCAGCAGCGCCGACAGGGGTAACTACAATGAGCAGTTCTTC. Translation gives CASSADRGNYNEQFF.

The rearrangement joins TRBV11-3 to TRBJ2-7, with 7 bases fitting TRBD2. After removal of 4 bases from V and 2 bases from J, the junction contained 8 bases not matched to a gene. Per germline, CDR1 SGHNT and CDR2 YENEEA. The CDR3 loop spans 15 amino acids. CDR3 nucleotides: TGTGCCAGCAGCTCCCCCCGGGAGGACCCCTACGAGCAGTACTTC. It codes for CASSSPREDPYEQYF. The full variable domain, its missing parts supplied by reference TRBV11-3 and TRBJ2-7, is EAGVVQSPRYKIIEKKQPVAFWCNPISGHNTLYWYLQNLGQGPELLIRYENEEAVDDSQLPKDRFSAERLKGVDSTLKIQPAELGDSAVYLCASSSPREDPYEQYFGPGTRLTVT.

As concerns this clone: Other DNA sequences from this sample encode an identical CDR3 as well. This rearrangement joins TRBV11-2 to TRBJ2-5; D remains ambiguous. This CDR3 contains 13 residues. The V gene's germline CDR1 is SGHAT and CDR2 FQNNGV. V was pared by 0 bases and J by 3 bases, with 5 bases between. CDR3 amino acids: CASSLDREETQYF. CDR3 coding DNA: TGTGCCAGCAGCTTAGACCGGGAAGAGACCCAGTACTTC.

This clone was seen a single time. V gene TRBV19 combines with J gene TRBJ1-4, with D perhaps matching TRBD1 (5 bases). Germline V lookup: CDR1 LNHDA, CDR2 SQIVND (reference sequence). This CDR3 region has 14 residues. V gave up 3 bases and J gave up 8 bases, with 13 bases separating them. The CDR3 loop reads CASSMRGREEKLFF. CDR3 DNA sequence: TGTGCCAGTAGTATGCGGGGGAGGGAGGAAAAACTGTTTTTT.

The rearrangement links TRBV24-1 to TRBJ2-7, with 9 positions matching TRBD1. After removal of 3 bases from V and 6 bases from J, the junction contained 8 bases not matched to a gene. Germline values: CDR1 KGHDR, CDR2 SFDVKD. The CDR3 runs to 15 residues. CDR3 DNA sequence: TGTGCCACCAGTGATCCCGGACAGGGGTGGGGCGAGCAGTACTTC. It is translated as CATSDPGQGWGEQYF.

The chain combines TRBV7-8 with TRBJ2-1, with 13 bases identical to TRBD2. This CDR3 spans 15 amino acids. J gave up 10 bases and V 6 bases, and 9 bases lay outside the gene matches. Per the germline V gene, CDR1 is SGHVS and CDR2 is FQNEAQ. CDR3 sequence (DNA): TGTGCCAGCAGACTTACTAGCGGGGGGGGCGGAGAGCAGTTCTTC. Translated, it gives CASRLTSGGGGEQFF. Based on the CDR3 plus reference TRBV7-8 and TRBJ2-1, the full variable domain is GAGVSQSPRYKVAKRGQDVALRCDPISGHVSLFWYQQALGQGPEFLTYFQNEAQLDKSGLPSDRFFAERPEGSVSTLKIQRTQQEDSAVYLCASRLTSGGGGEQFFGPGTRLTVL.

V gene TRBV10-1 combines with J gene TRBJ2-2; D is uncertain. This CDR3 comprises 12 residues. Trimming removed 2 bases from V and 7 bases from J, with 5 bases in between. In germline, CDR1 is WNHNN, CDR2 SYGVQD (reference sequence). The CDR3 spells CASSEAGGELFF. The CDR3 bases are TGCGCCAGCAGTGAGGCCGGCGGGGAGCTGTTTTTT.

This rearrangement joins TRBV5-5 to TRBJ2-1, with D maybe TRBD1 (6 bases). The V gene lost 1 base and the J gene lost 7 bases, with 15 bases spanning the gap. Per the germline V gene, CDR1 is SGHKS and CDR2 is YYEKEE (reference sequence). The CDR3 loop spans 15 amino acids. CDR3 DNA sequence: TGTGCCAGCAGCTTGTACAGGGCGTTTAGAAATGAGCAGTTCTTC. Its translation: CASSLYRAFRNEQFF. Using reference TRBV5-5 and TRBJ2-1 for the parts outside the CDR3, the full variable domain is DAGVTQSPTHLIKTRGQQVTLRCSPISGHKSVSWYQQVLGQGPQFIFQYYEKEERGRGNFPDRFSARQFPNYSSELNVNALLLGDSALYLCASSLYRAFRNEQFFGPGTRLTVL.

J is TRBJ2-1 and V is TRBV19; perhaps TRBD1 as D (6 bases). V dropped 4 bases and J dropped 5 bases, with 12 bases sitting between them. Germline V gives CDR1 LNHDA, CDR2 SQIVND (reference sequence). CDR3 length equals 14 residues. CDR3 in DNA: TGTGCCAGTAGTAACTGGGGGCCTAACAATGAGCAGTTCTTC. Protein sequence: CASSNWGPNNEQFF.

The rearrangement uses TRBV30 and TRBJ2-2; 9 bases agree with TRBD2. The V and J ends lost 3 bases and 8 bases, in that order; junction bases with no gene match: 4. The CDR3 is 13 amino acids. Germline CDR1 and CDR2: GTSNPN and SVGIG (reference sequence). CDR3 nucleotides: TGTGCCTGGAGGCCTAGCGGGATTGGGGAGCTGTTTTTT. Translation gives CAWRPSGIGELFF.

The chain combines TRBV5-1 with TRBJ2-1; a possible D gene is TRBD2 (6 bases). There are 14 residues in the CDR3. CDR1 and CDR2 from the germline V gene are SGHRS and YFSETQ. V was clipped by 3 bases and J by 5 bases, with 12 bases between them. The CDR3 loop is CASSSIAGNNEQFF. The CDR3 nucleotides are TGCGCCAGCAGCTCCATCGCGGGGAACAATGAGCAGTTCTTC. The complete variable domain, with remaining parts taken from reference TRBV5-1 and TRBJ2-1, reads KAGVTQTPRYLIKTRGQQVTLSCSPISGHRSVSWYQQTPGQGLQFLFEYFSETQRNKGNFPGRFSGRQFSNSRSEMNVSTLELGDSALYLCASSSIAGNNEQFFGPGTRLTVL.

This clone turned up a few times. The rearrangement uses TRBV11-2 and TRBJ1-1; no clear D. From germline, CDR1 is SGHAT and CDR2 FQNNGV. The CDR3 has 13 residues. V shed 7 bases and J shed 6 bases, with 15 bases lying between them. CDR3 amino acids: CASNSANRAEAFF. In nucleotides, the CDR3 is TGTGCCAGCAACTCAGCCAATCGGGCTGAAGCTTTCTTT.

CDR3 protein: CASSLTAGGWPGELFF. CDR3 coding DNA: TGTGCCAGCAGTTTAACAGCGGGAGGATGGCCCGGGGAGCTGTTTTTT. This rearrangement joins TRBV27 to TRBJ2-2, with 9 bases lining up with TRBD2. The CDR3 loop spans 16 amino acids. The germline V gene encodes CDR1 MNHEY and CDR2 SMNVEV (reference sequence). The J segment lost 6 bases and the V segment lost 2 bases, leaving 7 bases of the junction unmatched.

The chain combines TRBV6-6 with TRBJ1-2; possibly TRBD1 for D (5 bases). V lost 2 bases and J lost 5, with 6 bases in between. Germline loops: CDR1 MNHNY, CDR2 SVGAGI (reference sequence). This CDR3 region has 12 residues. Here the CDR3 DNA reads TGTGCCAGCAGTTACACAGGTTATGGCTACACCTTC. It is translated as CASSYTGYGYTF.

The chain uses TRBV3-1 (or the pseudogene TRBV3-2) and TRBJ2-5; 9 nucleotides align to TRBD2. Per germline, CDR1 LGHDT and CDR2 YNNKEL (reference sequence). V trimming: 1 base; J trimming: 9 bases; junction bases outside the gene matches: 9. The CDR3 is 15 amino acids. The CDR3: CASSQGASGVWPQYF. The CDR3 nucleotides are TGTGCCAGCAGCCAAGGTGCTAGCGGGGTATGGCCCCAGTACTTC.

CDR3 in amino acids: CASGPGQPTPSGNTIYF. Written as DNA, the CDR3 is TGTGCCTCCGGACCGGGACAGCCAACTCCCTCTGGAAACACCATATATTTT. The gene calls are TRBV30 and TRBJ1-3; 7 bases fit TRBD1. Trimming removed 7 bases from V and 0 bases from J; junction bases left unmatched: 15. The CDR3 is made up of 17 amino acids. The V gene's germline CDR1 is GTSNPN and CDR2 SVGIG (reference sequence).

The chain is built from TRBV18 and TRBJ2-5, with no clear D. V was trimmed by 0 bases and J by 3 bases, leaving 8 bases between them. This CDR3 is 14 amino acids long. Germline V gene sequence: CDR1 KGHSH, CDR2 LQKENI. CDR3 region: CASSPPYGEETQYF. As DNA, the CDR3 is TGTGCCAGCTCACCACCCTACGGTGAAGAGACCCAGTACTTC.

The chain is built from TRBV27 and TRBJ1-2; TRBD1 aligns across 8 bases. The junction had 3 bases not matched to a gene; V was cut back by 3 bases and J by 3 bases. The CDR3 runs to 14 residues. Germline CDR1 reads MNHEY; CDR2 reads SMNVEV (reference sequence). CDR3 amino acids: CASSFGTGYYGYTF. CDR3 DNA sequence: TGTGCCAGCAGTTTTGGGACAGGCTACTATGGCTACACCTTC.

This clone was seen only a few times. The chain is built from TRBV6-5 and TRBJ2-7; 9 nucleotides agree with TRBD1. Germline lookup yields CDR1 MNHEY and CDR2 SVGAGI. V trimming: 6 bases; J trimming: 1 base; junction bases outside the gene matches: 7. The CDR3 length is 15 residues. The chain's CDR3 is CASRTTGTGSYEQYF. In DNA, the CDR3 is TGTGCCAGCAGGACTACCGGGACAGGGTCCTACGAGCAGTACTTC.

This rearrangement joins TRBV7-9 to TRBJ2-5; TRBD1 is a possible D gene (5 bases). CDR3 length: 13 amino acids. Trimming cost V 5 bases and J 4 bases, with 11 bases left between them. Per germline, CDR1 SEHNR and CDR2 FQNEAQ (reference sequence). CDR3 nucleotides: TGTGCCAGCAGCCCTCGACAGAGAGAGACCCAGTACTTC. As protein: CASSPRQRETQYF.

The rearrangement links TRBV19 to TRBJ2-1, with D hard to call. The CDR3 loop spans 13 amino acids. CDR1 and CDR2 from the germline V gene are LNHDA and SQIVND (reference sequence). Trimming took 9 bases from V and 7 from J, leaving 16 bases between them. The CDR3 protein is CASRSQITNEQFF. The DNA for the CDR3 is TGTGCCAGCAGATCCCAAATCACAAATGAGCAGTTCTTC.